The source of this TCR beta chain is a study of T-cell reconstitution after alpha-beta-depleted transplantation in children. This clonotype was counted ten times or more. The library targeted TCRbeta and was prepared with unique molecular identifiers. MiXCR was run by TCRdb on the PCR reads, yielding one entry per CDR3 protein. The sample holds roughly 200,000 distinct CDR3 sequences, around 10% seen once. The V and J ends lost 7 bases and 3 bases, in that order; junction bases with no gene match: 3. The CDR3 totals 13 residues. CDR1 is SQVTM and CDR2 is ANQGSEA in the germline V gene. V is TRBV29-1 and J is TRBJ2-2, with 9 bases lining up with TRBD2. This receptor was taken from a human donor who donated a stem cell graft to a child with acute lymphoblastic leukemia. Sequences were derived from PBMCs from the stem cell graft donor, sampled from the stem cell graft. The CDR3 DNA is TGCAGCGGGATAGCGGGGGACACCGGGGAGCTGTTTTTT. It yields the protein CSGIAGDTGELFF.